This record looks at one T cell receptor beta chain sequence and its context. No cognate antigen has been identified for it. The sample holds no much larger clone one base away, and base qualities are not on file. The immunoSEQ Assay was the method used to sequence TCRbeta CDR3 regions. After extraction, genomic DNA underwent amplification by bias-controlled multiplex PCR, followed by high-throughput sequencing. For the original study's pipeline: To quantify the absolute abundance of every unique TCRbeta CDR3 region, sequences were collapsed and filtered. Usable DNA was measured by amplifying reference genes present in all nucleated cells, and TCRbeta template counts were normalized to that usable DNA to estimate T cell fraction. Repertoire TCRs were annotated as SARS-CoV-2-specific by exact matching of V gene, CDR3 amino acid sequence and J gene to a known reactive TCR set. MIRA supplied the reference SARS-CoV-2 TCR set, which was filtered for enrichment in COVID-19-positive ImmuneCODE repertoires so that public or cross-reactive TCRs were removed. Using the MIRA antigens, annotated TCRs were further analysed by specific ORF or by position within an ORF. Depth was the summed frequency of annotated unique rearrangements, while breadth was defined as annotated unique rearrangements over total unique productive rearrangements. Two-sided Wilcoxon rank-sum tests were used to compare TCR breadth between groups. TCRdb re-hosts the immuneACCESS table, in-frame sequences only. Its copies lack some clones; in the studies checked, an unresolved V gene accounts for under half of them, and the cause for the rest is not known. V and J calls and clone size are copied from that table; D and trimming were computed from the DNA. The sample contains approximately 400,000 clones, roughly 80% of them found a single time. The top ten clonotypes cover around 7.4% of the sample.

This sample's treatment or condition label indicates: 15 to 20 received Ad26.COV2.S at low or high dose, single or two shots; 5 received placebo; per-sample allocation not given. Repertoires of vaccine and placebo recipients were sequenced from samples taken on day 63 after the first injection. Between 29 July and 7 August 2020, Cohort 1b enrolled about two dozen adults aged 18-55 years at one site in Boston, USA. As a vaccine, Ad26.COV2.S was a replication-incompetent adenovirus type 26 vector that expressed a prefusion-stabilized SARS-CoV-2 spike protein derived from the original Wuhan strain. Taken from cysteine to phenylalanine, the CDR3 has 16 residues. This entry keeps only the CDR3 DNA: 48 bases, framed from base 1. The germline V gene specifies SGHDT as CDR1 and YYEEEE as CDR2. V lost 4 bases and J lost 4 bases; the stretch between them is 20 bases long. The data are from a study of Ad26.COV2.S vaccination and SARS-CoV-2 variants (dated by TCRdb to the early 2020s). About the study as a whole: Donors in the vaccine arm were drawn from COV1001, a phase I-IIa trial of Ad26.COV2.S in healthy adults that was multicentre, randomized, double-blind and placebo-controlled. The TCR-sequenced set comprised approximately 30 samples: some 20 Ad26.COV2.S vaccine recipients, 5 placebo recipients and 8 SARS-CoV-2 convalescent individuals. Ad26.COV2.S was given intramuscularly at 5x10^10 or 1x10^11 viral particles, as a single shot or as two shots 56 days apart. Blinding of investigators to trial group allocation was maintained during experiments and outcome assessment. The specificity and breadth of SARS-CoV-2-reactive T cell receptors after Ad26.COV2.S vaccination were assessed by TCRbeta repertoire sequencing. Participants in the trial were split at random into five groups of five each, receiving low-dose or high-dose Ad26.COV2.S once or twice, or else placebo on both occasions. General findings and caveats noted by the study authors: After vaccination, spike-specific CD8+ and CD4+ T cell responses were reported to show substantial breadth. The study lacked the statistical power to compare responses across vaccine doses or regimens. Ad26.COV2.S recipients had higher spike-specific TCR breadth than placebo recipients (P = 0.0014). The authors noted that the TCR breadth and depth analyses may have underestimated total T cell responses. Non-spike TCR breadth was comparable between vaccine and placebo recipients, consistent with the vaccine containing only spike.

This material consisted of peripheral blood, taken in a trial of Ad26.COV2.S vaccine versus placebo. This receptor chain uses TRBV5-6 and TRBJ1-1; the best D guess is TRBD1, with 6 bases matching. This receptor was taken from a person aged 18 to 65 who received the Ad26.COV2.S COVID-19 vaccine or a placebo. CDR3 loop: CASSQRNRARGTEAFF. The DNA reads TGTGCCAGCAGCCAAAGAAACAGGGCGCGGGGCACTGAAGCTTTCTTT. This CDR3, with the reference TRBV5-6 and TRBJ1-1 proteins standing in past its ends, gives the full variable domain DAGVTQSPTHLIKTRGQQVTLRCSPKSGHDTVSWYQQALGQGPQFIFQYYEEEERQRGNFPDRFSGHQFPNYSSELNVNALLLGDSALYLCASSQRNRARGTEAFFGQGTRLTVV.